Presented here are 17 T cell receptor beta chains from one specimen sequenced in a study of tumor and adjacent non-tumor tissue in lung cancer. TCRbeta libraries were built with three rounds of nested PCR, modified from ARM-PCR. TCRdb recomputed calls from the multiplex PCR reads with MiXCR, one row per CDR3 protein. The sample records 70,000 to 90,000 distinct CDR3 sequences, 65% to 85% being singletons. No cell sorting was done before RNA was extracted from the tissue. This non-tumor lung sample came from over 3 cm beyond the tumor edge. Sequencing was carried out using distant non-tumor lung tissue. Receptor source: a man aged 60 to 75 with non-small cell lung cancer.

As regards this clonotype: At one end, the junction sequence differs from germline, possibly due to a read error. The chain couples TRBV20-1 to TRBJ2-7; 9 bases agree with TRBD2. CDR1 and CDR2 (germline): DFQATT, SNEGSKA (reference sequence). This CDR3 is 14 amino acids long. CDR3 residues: CCARTCGRAYEQYF. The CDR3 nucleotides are TGCTGTGCCAGGACTTGCGGGAGGGCTTACGAGCAGTACTTT.

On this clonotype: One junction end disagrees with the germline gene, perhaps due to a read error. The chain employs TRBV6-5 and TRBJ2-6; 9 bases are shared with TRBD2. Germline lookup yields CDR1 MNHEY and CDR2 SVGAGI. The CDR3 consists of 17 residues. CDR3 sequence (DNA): TGTGCCAGCAGCCTAGCGGGACCCAACTCTGGGGCCAACGTCCTGACATTC. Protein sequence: CASSLAGPNSGANVLTF.

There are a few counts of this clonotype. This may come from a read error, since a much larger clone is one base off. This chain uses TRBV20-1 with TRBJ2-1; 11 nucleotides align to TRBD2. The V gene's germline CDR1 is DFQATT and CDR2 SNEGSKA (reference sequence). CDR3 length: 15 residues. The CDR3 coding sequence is TGCAGTGCGACCTTAGCGGGAGGGGGGGTCAATGAGCGGTTCTTC. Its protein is CSATLAGGGVNERFF.

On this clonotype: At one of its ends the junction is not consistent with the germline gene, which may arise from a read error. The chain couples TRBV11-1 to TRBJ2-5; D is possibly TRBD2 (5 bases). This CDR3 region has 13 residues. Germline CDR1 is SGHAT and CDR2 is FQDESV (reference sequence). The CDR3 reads CASSLAIGETQNF. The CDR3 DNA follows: TGTGCCAGCAGCTTAGCGATCGGGGAGACCCAGAACTTC. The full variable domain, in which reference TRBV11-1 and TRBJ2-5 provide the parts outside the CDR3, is EAEVAQSPRYKITEKSQAVAFWCDPISGHATLYWYRQILGQGPELLVQFQDESVVDDSQLPKDRFSAERLKGVDSTLKIQPAELGDSAMYLCASSLAIGETQNFGPGTRLLVL.

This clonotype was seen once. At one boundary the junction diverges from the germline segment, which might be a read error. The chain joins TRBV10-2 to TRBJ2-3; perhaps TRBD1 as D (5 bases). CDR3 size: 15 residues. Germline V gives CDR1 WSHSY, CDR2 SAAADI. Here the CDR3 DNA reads TGCGCCAGCAGTGAGTCAGGGGCTAACACAGATAGGCAGTATTTT. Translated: CASSESGANTDRQYF.

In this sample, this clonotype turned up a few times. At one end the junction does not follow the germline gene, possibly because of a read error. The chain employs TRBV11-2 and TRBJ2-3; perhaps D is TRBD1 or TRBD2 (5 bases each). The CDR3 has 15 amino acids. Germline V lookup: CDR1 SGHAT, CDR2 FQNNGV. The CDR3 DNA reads TGTGCCAGCAGCTCTACGACTACCCCCACAGGTACGCAGTATTTT. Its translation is CASSSTTTPTGTQYF.

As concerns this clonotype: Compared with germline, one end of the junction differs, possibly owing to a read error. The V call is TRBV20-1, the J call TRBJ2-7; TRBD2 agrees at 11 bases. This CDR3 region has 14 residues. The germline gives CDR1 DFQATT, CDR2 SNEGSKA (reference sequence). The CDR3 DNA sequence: TGCAGTGCCGTACTAGCGGGAGAACCCTACAAGCAGTACTTC. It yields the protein CSAVLAGEPYKQYF.

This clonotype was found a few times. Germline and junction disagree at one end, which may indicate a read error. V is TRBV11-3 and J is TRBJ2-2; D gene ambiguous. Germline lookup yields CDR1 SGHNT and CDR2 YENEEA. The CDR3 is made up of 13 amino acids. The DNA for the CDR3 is TGTGTCAGCAGTTCCGACTTTCGCGGGGAGCTGTTTTTT. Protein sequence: CVSSSDFRGELFF.

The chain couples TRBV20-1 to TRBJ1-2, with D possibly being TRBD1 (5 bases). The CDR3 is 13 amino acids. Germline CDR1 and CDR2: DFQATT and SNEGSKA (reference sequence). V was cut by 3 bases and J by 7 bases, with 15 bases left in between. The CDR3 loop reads CSARTRGDCGYTF. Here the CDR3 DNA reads TGCAGTGCTAGGACAAGGGGCGACTGTGGCTACACCTTC.

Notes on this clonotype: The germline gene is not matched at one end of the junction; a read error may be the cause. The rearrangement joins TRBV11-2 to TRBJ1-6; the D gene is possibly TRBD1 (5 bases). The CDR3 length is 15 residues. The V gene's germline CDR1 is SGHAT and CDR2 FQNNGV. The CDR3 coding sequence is TGTACCAGCAGCTTAGGAGGGGATGATAATTCACCCCTCCACTTT. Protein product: CTSSLGGDDNSPLHF.

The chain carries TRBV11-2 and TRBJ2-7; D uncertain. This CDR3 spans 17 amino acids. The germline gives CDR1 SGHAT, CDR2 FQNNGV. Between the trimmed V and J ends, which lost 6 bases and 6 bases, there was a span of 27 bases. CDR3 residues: CASSLMPEALKGCEQYF. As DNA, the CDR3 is TGTGCCAGCAGTTTAATGCCCGAGGCCCTCAAAGGCTGCGAGCAGTACTTC.

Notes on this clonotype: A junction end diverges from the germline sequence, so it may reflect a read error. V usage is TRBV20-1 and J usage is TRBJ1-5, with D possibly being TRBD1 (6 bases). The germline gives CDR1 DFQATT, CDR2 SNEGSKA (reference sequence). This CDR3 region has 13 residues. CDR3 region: CSSRQDSNQPQLF. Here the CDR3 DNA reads TGCAGTTCTAGACAGGATAGCAATCAGCCCCAGCTTTTT.

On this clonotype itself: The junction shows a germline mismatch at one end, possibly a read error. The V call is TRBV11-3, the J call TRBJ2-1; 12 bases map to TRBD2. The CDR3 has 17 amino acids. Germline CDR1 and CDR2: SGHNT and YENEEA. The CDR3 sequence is CDSRLDRLAGVGNEEFF. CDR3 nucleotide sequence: TGTGACAGCAGATTAGATCGACTAGCGGGAGTAGGTAATGAGGAGTTCTTC.

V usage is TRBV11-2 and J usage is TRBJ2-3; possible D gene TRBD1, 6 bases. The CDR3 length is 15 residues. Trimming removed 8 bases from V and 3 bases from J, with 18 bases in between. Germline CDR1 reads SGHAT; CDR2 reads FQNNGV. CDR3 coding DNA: TGTGCCAGCTTAGTATCAGGGGTAGCTACAGATACGCAGTATTTT. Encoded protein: CASLVSGVATDTQYF. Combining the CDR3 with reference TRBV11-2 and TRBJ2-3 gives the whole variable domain EAGVAQSPRYKIIEKRQSVAFWCNPISGHATLYWYQQILGQGPKLLIQFQNNGVVDDSQLPKDRFSAERLKGVDSTLKIQPAKLEDSAVYLCASLVSGVATDTQYFGPGTRLTVL.

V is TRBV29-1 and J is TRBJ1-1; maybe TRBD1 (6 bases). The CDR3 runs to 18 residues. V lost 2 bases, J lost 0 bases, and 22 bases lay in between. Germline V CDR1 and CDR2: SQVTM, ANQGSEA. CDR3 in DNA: TGCAGCGTTGAAAGGGGTATCACCAGGGGAGGAATGAACACTGAAGCTTTCTTT. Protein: CSVERGITRGGMNTEAFF.

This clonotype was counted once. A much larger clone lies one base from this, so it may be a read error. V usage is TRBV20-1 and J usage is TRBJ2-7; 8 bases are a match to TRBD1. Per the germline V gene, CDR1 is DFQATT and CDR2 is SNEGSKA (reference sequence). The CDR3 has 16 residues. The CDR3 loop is CSAEFSDRGGGYVQYF. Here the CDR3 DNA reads TGCAGTGCCGAATTTTCCGACAGGGGTGGGGGCTACGTGCAGTACTTC.

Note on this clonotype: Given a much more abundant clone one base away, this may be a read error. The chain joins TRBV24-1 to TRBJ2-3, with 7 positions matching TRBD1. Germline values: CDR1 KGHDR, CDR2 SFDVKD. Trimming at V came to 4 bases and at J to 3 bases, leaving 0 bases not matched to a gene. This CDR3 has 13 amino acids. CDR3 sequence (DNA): TGTGCCACCAGTGAGACAGGGACAGATACGCAGTATTTT. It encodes CATSETGTDTQYF.